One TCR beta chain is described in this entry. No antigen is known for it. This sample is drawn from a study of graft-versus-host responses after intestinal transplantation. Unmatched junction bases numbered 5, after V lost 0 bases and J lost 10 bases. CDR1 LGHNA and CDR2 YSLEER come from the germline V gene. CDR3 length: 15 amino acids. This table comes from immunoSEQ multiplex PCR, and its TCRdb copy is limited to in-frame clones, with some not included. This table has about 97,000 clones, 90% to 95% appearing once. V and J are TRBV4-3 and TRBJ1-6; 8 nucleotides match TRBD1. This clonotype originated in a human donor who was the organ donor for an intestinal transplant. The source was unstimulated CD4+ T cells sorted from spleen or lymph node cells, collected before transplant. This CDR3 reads CASSQEDRVDSPLHF. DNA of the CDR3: TGCGCCAGCAGCCAAGAGGACAGGGTTGACTCACCCCTCCACTTT.